The entry below gives a single TCR beta chain sequence along with its context. Its target is not known. The data belong to a study of regulatory and conventional T cells in RAG deficiency. Study results and caveats: Treg unique TCR beta sequences were about 92-fold fewer in Omenn syndrome and CID/AS patients than controls.

V was cut by 2 bases and J by 6 bases, with 14 bases left in between. The CDR3 spans 15 residues. The germline CDR1 and CDR2 sequences are SGHTA and FQGNSA. TCRdb keeps only in-frame clones here, not all; method: immunoSEQ multiplex PCR. The repertoire has some 30,000 clones, approximately 91% of them found once; the top ten carry 12% to 15%. This sample was also put to use in a study of regulatory T cells. As that report states: The PCR used 52 TRBV and 13 TRBJ primers.

Sequenced input: CD8+ T cells sorted from blood. V usage is TRBV7-2 and J usage is TRBJ2-1; D is undetermined. The clonotype originates from a human donor in good health. The CDR3 DNA reads as TGTGCCAGCAGCTTAAGGGCTAGTAATAGCAATGAGCAGTTCTTC. It yields the protein CASSLRASNSNEQFF.